This TCR beta chain was sequenced in a study of blood T cells in healthy people across ages. Study-level background: When template switching was applied, about one barcoded beta molecule was captured per two T cells.

Individuals who donated were healthy Caucasians from Russia aged roughly 6 to 90. Study-wide points: The study could not conclusively compare naive and antigen-experienced cells, given its unsorted PBMCs.

A second PCR, run for roughly 7 to 11 cycles, used a sample-barcoded 5' primer plus a J-beta primer mix. MiXCR, run by TCRdb on the 5' RACE reads, gives a single entry per CDR3 protein. Of about 650,000 distinct CDR3 sequences in the sample, about 30% were seen once. Germline loops: CDR1 DFQATT, CDR2 SNEGSKA (reference sequence). V shed 6 bases and J 2 bases; nucleotides not matched to a gene: 15. The CDR3 covers 17 residues. A note on this clonotype: Its antigen is not identified.

The source material was blood. This TCR came from a woman of 80 years or more in good health. This rearrangement joins TRBV20-1 to TRBJ2-3, with TRBD2 matching 9 bases. The CDR3 loop reads CSATPGRGGGATDTQYF. The CDR3 DNA reads TGCAGTGCAACCCCCGGGCGGGGCGGGGGGGCCACAGATACGCAGTATTTT.